These 7 T cell receptor beta chains were all obtained from the same sample, sequenced in a study of cytomegalovirus exposure and HLA in healthy donors. Primers included in the PCR were 60 Vbeta and 13 Jbeta primers. Profiling relied on immunoSEQ multiplex PCR, and the TCRdb table lists in-frame clones only, not all of them. Of approximately 150,000 clones in the sample, around 68% were seen once. The specimen sequenced was PBMCs. The receptors originated from a man in his fifties or sixties in good health and CMV-seronegative.

As concerns this clone: Other DNA sequences in this sample translate to the same CDR3. The chain combines TRBV10-3 with TRBJ2-7; 8 positions match TRBD1. J lost 0 bases, V lost 6 bases, and 4 bases had no gene match. Germline-derived CDR1 and CDR2 are ENHRY and SYGVKD. This CDR3 has 14 amino acids. The CDR3 DNA reads TGTGCCATCAGCCCCGGGACAGGCTCCTACGAGCAGTACTTC. Its translation: CAISPGTGSYEQYF.

The chain is built from TRBV18 and TRBJ2-2; a weak D match, TRBD2 (7 bases). Germline V gene data show CDR1 as KGHSH and CDR2 as LQKENI. This CDR3 is built from 16 residues. Deletions cut 1 base from V and 5 bases from J, with 14 bases between. The CDR3 region is CASSPLAGAGTGELFF. The DNA of the CDR3 is TGTGCCAGCTCACCACTCGCGGGGGCAGGGACCGGGGAGCTGTTTTTT.

This clone has a handful of counts. The V gene is TRBV12-5, the J gene TRBJ1-2; no reliable D call. This CDR3 has 12 residues. From germline, CDR1 is LGHNT and CDR2 FRNRAP. Trimming took off 5 bases at V and 8 bases at J, with 12 bases between the two ends. CDR3 in DNA: TGTGCTAGTGGTACCCAAACCAGGGGCTACACCTTC. Protein product: CASGTQTRGYTF.

The gene calls are TRBV28 and TRBJ2-7; D might be TRBD2 (5 bases). The CDR3 loop spans 13 amino acids. CDR1 and CDR2 (germline): MDHEN, SYDVKM. Trimming pared 4 bases from V and 2 bases from J, leaving 9 bases between. The CDR3 sequence: CASSSGVPYEQYF. For the CDR3, the DNA is TGTGCCAGCAGTTCCGGGGTCCCCTACGAGCAGTACTTC.

This clone was seen only a few times. The genes are TRBV11-2 and TRBJ2-7, with 14 positions matching TRBD2. Trimming removed 1 base from V and 2 bases from J; junction bases left unmatched: 7. Germline V gene sequence: CDR1 SGHAT, CDR2 FQNNGV. The CDR3 loop spans 18 amino acids. In nucleotides, the CDR3 is TGTGCCAGCAGCTTAGTGGGGACTAGCGGGGGCCGAGCCTACGAGCAGTACTTC. It encodes CASSLVGTSGGRAYEQYF.

Only a few counts were recorded for this clone. The chain links TRBV7-2 to TRBJ2-1, with D hard to call. Between the trimmed V and J ends, which lost 5 bases and 9 bases, there was a span of 11 bases. The CDR3 has 12 residues. Germline CDR1 reads SGHTA; CDR2 reads FQGNSA. Here the CDR3 reads CASSTVGFEQFF. CDR3 DNA sequence: TGTGCCAGCAGCACAGTAGGCTTTGAGCAGTTCTTC. Complete variable domain (other parts from reference TRBV7-2 and TRBJ2-1): GAGVSQSPSNKVTEKGKDVELRCDPISGHTALYWYRQSLGQGLEFLIYFQGNSAPDKSGLPSDRFSAERTGGSVSTLTIQRTQQEDSAVYLCASSTVGFEQFFGPGTRLTVL.

This clone was detected only a few times. The chain uses TRBV7-2 and TRBJ2-7; D is uncertain. The V end lost 5 bases, the J end lost 3 bases, and 14 bases lay between the germline ends. The CDR3 is 14 residues long. Germline assignment: CDR1 SGHTA and CDR2 FQGNSA. In DNA, the CDR3 is TGTGCCAGCAGCCGCCCCGGAGCGAGCTACGAGCAGTACTTC. It yields the protein CASSRPGASYEQYF.